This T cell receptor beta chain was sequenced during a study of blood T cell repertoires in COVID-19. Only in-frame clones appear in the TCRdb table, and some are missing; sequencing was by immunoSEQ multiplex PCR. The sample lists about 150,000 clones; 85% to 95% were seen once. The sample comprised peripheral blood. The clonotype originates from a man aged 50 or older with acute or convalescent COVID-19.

The CDR3 is CASSVGLAGAGDTQYF. The CDR3, as DNA: TGTGCCAGCAGCGTCGGACTAGCGGGAGCTGGTGATACGCAGTATTTT. The chain uses TRBV7-2 and TRBJ2-3; TRBD2 aligns across 13 bases. The CDR3 is made up of 16 amino acids. The ends lost 5 bases at V and 6 bases at J; junction bases unmatched: 8. CDR1 and CDR2 from the germline V gene are SGHTA and FQGNSA. Using reference TRBV7-2 and TRBJ2-3 for the parts outside the CDR3, the full variable domain is GAGVSQSPSNKVTEKGKDVELRCDPISGHTALYWYRQSLGQGLEFLIYFQGNSAPDKSGLPSDRFSAERTGGSVSTLTIQRTQQEDSAVYLCASSVGLAGAGDTQYFGPGTRLTVL.